These 32 T cell receptor beta chains were all obtained from the same sample, sequenced in a study of identical twins. TCRdb analysed the 5' RACE reads with MiXCR anew, one entry per CDR3 protein. The table includes around 480,000 distinct CDR3 sequences, roughly an eighth detected once. The data also belong to a second study, concerning yellow fever vaccine responses in identical twins.

Sample: CD4+ T cells sorted from blood. Receptor source: a woman between 18 and 30 years old in good health.

This clonotype was detected only a few times. V usage is TRBV27 and J usage is TRBJ2-1; TRBD2 matches 7 bases. The CDR3 runs 17 residues. From germline, CDR1 is MNHEY and CDR2 SMNVEV (reference sequence). The ends lost 2 bases at V and 6 bases at J; junction bases unmatched: 13. CDR3 protein: CASSLNDLREGGNEQFF. The CDR3 nucleotides are TGTGCCAGCAGTTTAAATGACCTGAGGGAGGGAGGCAATGAGCAGTTCTTC.

This clonotype was observed a few times. The rearrangement joins TRBV3-1 to TRBJ2-1; D gene unclear. This CDR3 region has 15 residues. The V gene lost 1 base and the J gene lost 2 bases, with 9 bases spanning the gap. Germline V gene lookup returns CDR1 LGHDT and CDR2 YNNKEL (reference sequence). The CDR3 DNA reads as TGTGCCAGCAGCCAAGCTACACAGACCTACAATGAGCAGTTCTTC. Amino acid sequence: CASSQATQTYNEQFF.

The chain recombines TRBV20-1 with TRBJ2-7; TRBD2 agrees at 10 bases. Trimming at V came to 2 bases and at J to 7 bases, leaving 5 bases not matched to a gene. Germline CDR1 reads DFQATT; CDR2 reads SNEGSKA (reference sequence). The CDR3 sequence is 13 residues long. CDR3 bases: TGCAGTGCTAGACTAGCGGGAGCGAAGGAGCAGTACTTC. It codes for CSARLAGAKEQYF.

This clonotype has only a few counts. V is TRBV28 and J is TRBJ2-3; 8 bases map to TRBD1. Unmatched junction bases numbered 6, after V lost 5 bases and J lost 2 bases. The CDR3 has 15 residues. Germline CDR1 is MDHEN and CDR2 is SYDVKM. This CDR3 is CASSKTGVYTDTQYF. The CDR3 DNA is TGTGCCAGCAGTAAGACAGGGGTATACACAGATACGCAGTATTTT.

This clonotype was seen ten or more times. The V gene is TRBV5-1, the J gene TRBJ2-3, with 9 bases matching TRBD2. The germline CDR1 and CDR2 sequences are SGHRS and YFSETQ. V gave up 2 bases and J gave up 6 bases; unmatched junction bases: 13. The CDR3 totals 17 residues. The DNA for the CDR3 is TGCGCCAGCAGCTTTTCGGGAGCGGGAGGACATTTGGATACGCAGTATTTT. Translation: CASSFSGAGGHLDTQYF.

The V call is TRBV5-1, the J call TRBJ2-5; 7 nucleotides match TRBD1. CDR1 SGHRS and CDR2 YFSETQ come from the germline V gene. J lost 3 bases, V lost 4 bases, and 6 bases had no gene match. The CDR3 runs 14 residues. Here the CDR3 DNA reads TGCGCCAGCAGCCTGACAGGGAGAAAAGAGACCCAGTACTTC. Translation gives CASSLTGRKETQYF.

The rearrangement links TRBV4-2 to TRBJ2-7, with 10 nucleotides matching TRBD2. Trimming at V came to 4 bases and at J to 6 bases, leaving 12 bases not matched to a gene. Germline V CDR1 and CDR2: LGHNA, YNFKEQ. The CDR3 contains 16 residues. The CDR3 coding sequence is TGTGCCAGCAGCCGAGTCCCGCTAGCGGGAGATGTCGAGCAGTACTTC. Its protein is CASSRVPLAGDVEQYF.

This rearrangement joins TRBV27 to TRBJ2-3; 10 bases are shared with TRBD2. This CDR3 spans 15 amino acids. Germline-derived CDR1 and CDR2 are MNHEY and SMNVEV (reference sequence). The V and J ends lost 2 bases and 7 bases, in that order; junction bases with no gene match: 6. The CDR3 reads CASSLRLAGGNTQYF. DNA for the CDR3: TGTGCCAGCAGTTTAAGACTAGCGGGTGGAAATACGCAGTATTTT.

In its sample, this clonotype was seen many times. The chain joins TRBV7-9 to TRBJ1-1; D is ambiguous. The CDR3 loop spans 13 amino acids. Trimming removed 1 base at V and 1 base at J, with 4 bases between. CDR1 is SEHNR, CDR2 FQNEAQ, per germline (reference sequence). The CDR3 protein is CASSLVENTEAFF. CDR3 in DNA: TGTGCCAGCAGCTTAGTTGAGAACACTGAAGCTTTCTTT.

This clonotype was observed a few times. The chain recombines TRBV24-1 with TRBJ2-5; D gene ambiguous. This CDR3 is 15 amino acids long. V was pared by 4 bases and J by 1 base, with 12 bases between. Germline V gene sequence: CDR1 KGHDR, CDR2 SFDVKD. CDR3 bases: TGTGCCACCAGTGACCCGATATCCCCCCAAGAGACCCAGTACTTC. Protein product: CATSDPISPQETQYF.

This clonotype was observed at least ten times. The rearrangement joins TRBV15 to TRBJ1-5; D unresolved. The germline gives CDR1 LNHNV, CDR2 YYDKDF (reference sequence). The ends were cut back, 1 base at V and 3 bases at J, with 10 bases in the middle. The CDR3 contains 15 residues. The CDR3 loop reads CATSRVGLSNQPQHF. The CDR3, as DNA: TGTGCCACCAGCAGAGTCGGACTGTCCAATCAGCCCCAGCATTTT.

This clonotype was recorded at least ten times. The rearrangement links TRBV4-3 to TRBJ2-5; 7 nucleotides agree with TRBD2. Unmatched junction bases numbered 16, after V lost 1 base and J lost 5 bases. The CDR3 is 18 amino acids. The germline gives CDR1 LGHNA, CDR2 YSLEER. The CDR3 DNA sequence: TGCGCCAGCAGCCAAGCAAAAAGCGTGGGAGGGCCTTGGGAGACCCAGTACTTC. Its protein is CASSQAKSVGGPWETQYF.

V is TRBV2 and J is TRBJ2-7; D is possibly TRBD2 (6 bases). Looked up from germline, CDR1 is SNHLY and CDR2 is FYNNEI. V was shortened by 0 bases and J by 6 bases, with 18 bases between the two germline ends. This CDR3 has 16 residues. DNA of the CDR3: TGTGCCAGCAGTGAAGCGCTTTTACTGGTGGGGGGCGAGCAGTACTTC. Translated, it gives CASSEALLLVGGEQYF.

This clonotype has more than one count but fewer than ten. Mismatch with germline at one junction end may stem from a read error. The chain combines TRBV7-7 with TRBJ2-2, with 15 bases that match TRBD2. The CDR3 sequence is 18 residues long. Germline lookup yields CDR1 SSHAT and CDR2 FNYEAQ (reference sequence). The CDR3 DNA reads TGTGCTAGCAGCTCGGGACTAGCGGGGGGTCGCAGACCCGGGGAGCTGTTTTTT. Protein sequence: CASSSGLAGGRRPGELFF.

CDR3 nucleotides: TGTGCCAGCTCACCATCCGGGACGGCTTCCTACAATGAGCAGTTCTTC. This codes for CASSPSGTASYNEQFF. The rearrangement uses TRBV18 and TRBJ2-1, with D tentatively TRBD1 or TRBD2 (5 bases each). Trimming removed 2 bases at V and 1 base at J, with 12 bases between. Germline-derived CDR1 and CDR2 are KGHSH and LQKENI. The CDR3 spans 16 residues.

This clonotype was found many times. CDR3 sequence reads: CASSLAQGGTEAFF. CDR3 nucleotides: TGTGCCAGCAGCTTAGCGCAAGGGGGCACTGAAGCTTTCTTT. The chain joins TRBV7-2 to TRBJ1-1; weak D call: TRBD1 (6 bases). The CDR3 spans 14 residues. Germline-derived CDR1 and CDR2 are SGHTA and FQGNSA. Deletions cut 0 bases from V and 4 bases from J, with 9 bases between.

This chain connects TRBV27 to TRBJ2-6, with TRBD2 identical over 8 bases. V trimming: 5 bases; J trimming: 0 bases; junction bases outside the gene matches: 6. CDR1 is MNHEY and CDR2 is SMNVEV in the germline V gene (reference sequence). CDR3 length: 17 amino acids. CDR3 residues: CASSLLAGASGANVLTF. CDR3 coding DNA: TGTGCCAGCAGTCTCCTAGCGGGCGCCTCTGGGGCCAACGTCCTGACTTTC. The whole variable domain, filled in from reference TRBV27 and TRBJ2-6, reads EAQVTQNPRYLITVTGKKLTVTCSQNMNHEYMSWYRQDPGLGLRQIYYSMNVEVTDKGDVPEGYKVSRKEKRNFPLILESPSPNQTSLYFCASSLLAGASGANVLTFGAGSRLTVL.

On this clonotype: One junction end does not reproduce the germline sequence, and a read error may be involved. V usage is TRBV7-9 and J usage is TRBJ1-5; D is unclear. The CDR3 is 13 amino acids. CDR1 is SEHNR and CDR2 is FQNEAQ in the germline V gene (reference sequence). This chain's CDR3 is CASSIALNQPQHF. The CDR3 DNA reads as TGTGCCAGCAGCATAGCCCTCAATCAGCCCCAGCATTTT. Complete variable domain (other parts from reference TRBV7-9 and TRBJ1-5): DTGVSQNPRHKITKRGQNVTFRCDPISEHNRLYWYRQTLGQGPEFLTYFQNEAQLEKSRLLSDRFSAERPKGSFSTLEIQRTEQGDSAMYLCASSIALNQPQHFGDGTRLSIL.

This chain uses TRBV19 with TRBJ1-5; D is possibly TRBD1 (6 bases). The CDR3 consists of 15 residues. Trimming shortened V by 0 bases and J by 0 bases, and 6 bases separated the two germline ends. The germline gives CDR1 LNHDA, CDR2 SQIVND (reference sequence). The CDR3 DNA is TGTGCCAGTAGTATAGACAGGGGTAGCAATCAGCCCCAGCATTTT. It codes for CASSIDRGSNQPQHF.

This clonotype was observed at least ten times. The V and J genes are TRBV5-1 and TRBJ1-1; D is undetermined. Germline values: CDR1 SGHRS, CDR2 YFSETQ. CDR3 length: 13 amino acids. V lost 0 bases, J lost 2 bases, and 5 bases lay in between. The DNA of the CDR3 is TGCGCCAGCAGCTTGGATATAAACACTGAAGCTTTCTTT. Its translation is CASSLDINTEAFF.

This clonotype was observed many times. J is TRBJ2-1 and V is TRBV29-1; 14 positions match TRBD2. Germline-derived CDR1 and CDR2 are SQVTM and ANQGSEA. The CDR3 totals 13 residues. J was trimmed by 9 bases and V by 7 bases; bases with no gene match: 5. CDR3 sequence: CSGGLAGGSEQFF. The CDR3 nucleotides read TGCAGCGGCGGACTAGCGGGAGGCAGTGAGCAGTTCTTC.

The gene calls are TRBV6-4 and TRBJ2-3, with D hard to call. Trimming removed 3 bases from V and 0 bases from J, with 10 bases in between. Germline loops: CDR1 MRHNA, CDR2 SNTAGT. The CDR3 is made up of 15 amino acids. CDR3 loop: CASSEGSGSTDTQYF. Written as DNA, the CDR3 is TGTGCCAGCAGTGAGGGGTCGGGCAGCACAGATACGCAGTATTTT.

This clonotype was detected a few times. The rearrangement joins TRBV10-3 to TRBJ2-6; D might be TRBD2 (6 bases). This CDR3 contains 15 residues. Trimming took off 2 bases at V and 3 bases at J, with 8 bases between the two ends. Germline CDR1 is ENHRY and CDR2 is SYGVKD. In nucleotides, the CDR3 is TGTGCCATCAGTGAGAGGGGAGGTGGGGCCAACGTCCTGACTTTC. Encoded protein: CAISERGGGANVLTF.

This clonotype was observed a few times. The J gene is TRBJ2-1, the V gene TRBV6-2 or TRBV6-3; perhaps TRBD1 as D (6 bases). The CDR3 covers 14 residues. V was cut by 10 bases and J by 3 bases, with 16 bases left in between. CDR1 and CDR2 from the germline V gene are MNHEY and SVGEGT. The DNA for the CDR3 is TGTGCCAACCCGGACAGAGACCTCTACAATGAGCAGTTCTTC. It translates to CANPDRDLYNEQFF.

The chain joins TRBV5-1 to TRBJ2-1; D remains unclear. Germline lookup yields CDR1 SGHRS and CDR2 YFSETQ. This CDR3 spans 14 amino acids. V was trimmed by 0 bases and J by 9 bases, leaving 13 bases between them. The CDR3 reads CASSLAPDGGEQFF. Here the CDR3 DNA reads TGCGCCAGCAGCTTGGCCCCCGATGGCGGTGAGCAGTTCTTC.

This clonotype was seen only a few times. This chain connects TRBV9 to TRBJ2-7, with TRBD2 matching 8 bases. The V gene end was trimmed by 0 bases and the J gene end by 1 base; junction bases not matched to a gene: 3. This CDR3 is 15 amino acids long. Germline CDR1 reads SGDLS; CDR2 reads YYNGEE. The CDR3 loop is CASSVGASGSYEQYF. The CDR3 DNA follows: TGTGCCAGCAGCGTAGGTGCTAGCGGGTCCTACGAGCAGTACTTC.

This sequence joins TRBV3-1 and TRBJ2-6; 7 bases are a match to TRBD2. This CDR3 region has 19 residues. V lost 8 bases, J lost 6 bases, and 22 bases stayed unmatched. Germline values: CDR1 LGHDT, CDR2 YNNKEL (reference sequence). The CDR3 spells CASCFGGGIGRTKANVLTF. The DNA for the CDR3 is TGTGCCAGCTGTTTTGGGGGGGGGATAGGGCGCACTAAGGCCAACGTCCTGACTTTC.

This clonotype turned up a few times. This chain's CDR3 is CASTPRGSSYNEQFF. The DNA of the CDR3 is TGTGCCAGCACCCCGCGCGGGAGCTCCTACAATGAGCAGTTCTTC. The chain is built from TRBV12-3 or TRBV12-4 and TRBJ2-1, with 7 bases matching TRBD2. V shed 7 bases and J 0 bases; nucleotides not matched to a gene: 6. The CDR3 runs to 15 residues.

V and J are TRBV2 and TRBJ2-1; 10 nucleotides agree with TRBD1. CDR1 and CDR2 from the germline V gene are SNHLY and FYNNEI. This CDR3 comprises 16 residues. Trimming at V came to 6 bases and at J to 11 bases, leaving 16 bases not matched to a gene. This CDR3 reads CASSGQRQGANPKQFF. CDR3 bases: TGTGCCAGCAGCGGTCAAAGACAGGGGGCGAATCCCAAGCAGTTCTTC. The full variable domain, in which reference TRBV2 and TRBJ2-1 provide the parts outside the CDR3, is EPEVTQTPSHQVTQMGQEVILRCVPISNHLYFYWYRQILGQKVEFLVSFYNNEISEKSEIFDDQFSVERPDGSNFTLKIRSTKLEDSAMYFCASSGQRQGANPKQFFGPGTRLTVL.

A few counts support this clonotype. The rearrangement links TRBV29-1 to TRBJ2-5; D unclear. Trimming cost V 0 bases and J 5 bases, with 10 bases left between them. CDR3 size: 13 residues. Germline V gives CDR1 SQVTM, CDR2 ANQGSEA. The CDR3: CSVEDQARETQYF. For the CDR3, the DNA is TGCAGCGTTGAAGACCAGGCCCGTGAGACCCAGTACTTC.

This clonotype was detected only a few times. The chain uses TRBV11-2 and TRBJ2-1; D is possibly TRBD1 (6 bases). Trimming pared 5 bases from V and 10 bases from J, leaving 21 bases between. The germline CDR1 and CDR2 sequences are SGHAT and FQNNGV. The CDR3 sequence is 15 residues long. The CDR3 DNA is TGTGCCAGCAGCCCTCTCGGGACACGGGCGAGAGAGCAGTTCTTC. It translates to CASSPLGTRAREQFF.

As to this clonotype: A read error is possible here, since a much larger clone lies one base away. The V call is TRBV5-1, the J call TRBJ2-6; maybe TRBD2 (5 bases). Trimming pared 4 bases from V and 2 bases from J, leaving 13 bases between. The CDR3 extends over 16 amino acids. Germline V gene lookup returns CDR1 SGHRS and CDR2 YFSETQ. The CDR3 protein is CASSDPGLPGANVLTF. CDR3 sequence (DNA): TGCGCCAGCAGCGATCCGGGGTTACCTGGGGCCAACGTCCTGACTTTC.